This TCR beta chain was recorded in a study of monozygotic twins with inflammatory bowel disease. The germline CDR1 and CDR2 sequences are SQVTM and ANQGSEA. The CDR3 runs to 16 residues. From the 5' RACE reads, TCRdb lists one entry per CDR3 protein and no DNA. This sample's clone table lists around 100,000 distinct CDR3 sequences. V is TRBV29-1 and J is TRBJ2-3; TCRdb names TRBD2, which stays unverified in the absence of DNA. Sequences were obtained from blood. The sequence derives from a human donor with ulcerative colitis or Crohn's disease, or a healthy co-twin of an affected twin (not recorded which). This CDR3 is CSVVKAGGSGTDTQYF.